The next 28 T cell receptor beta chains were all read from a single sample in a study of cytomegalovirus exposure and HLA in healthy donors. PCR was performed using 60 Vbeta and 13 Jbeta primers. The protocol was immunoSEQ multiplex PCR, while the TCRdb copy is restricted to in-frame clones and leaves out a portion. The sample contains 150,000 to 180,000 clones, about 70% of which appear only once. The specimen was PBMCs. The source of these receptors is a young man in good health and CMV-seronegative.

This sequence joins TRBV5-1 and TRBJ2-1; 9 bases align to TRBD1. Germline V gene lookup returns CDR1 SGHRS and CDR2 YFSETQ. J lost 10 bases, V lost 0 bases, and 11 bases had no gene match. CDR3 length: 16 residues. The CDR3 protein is CASSLALGGQGGEQFF. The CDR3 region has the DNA TGCGCCAGCAGCTTGGCCCTCGGGGGACAGGGCGGCGAGCAGTTCTTC.

The CDR3 loop is CASSAPRGTGEAFF. Here the CDR3 DNA reads TGCGCCAGCAGCGCTCCTAGGGGGACAGGGGAAGCTTTCTTT. The chain links TRBV10-1 to TRBJ1-1; 9 bases map to TRBD1. CDR1 WNHNN and CDR2 SYGVQD come from the germline V gene (reference sequence). V dropped 6 bases and J dropped 8; count of bases not matched to a gene: 10. There are 14 residues in the CDR3.

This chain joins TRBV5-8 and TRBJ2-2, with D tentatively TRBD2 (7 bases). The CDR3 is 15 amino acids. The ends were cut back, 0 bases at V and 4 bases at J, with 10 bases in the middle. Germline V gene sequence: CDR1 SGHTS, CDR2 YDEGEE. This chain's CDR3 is CASSLGGGPTGELFF. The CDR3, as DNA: TGTGCCAGCAGCTTGGGGGGGGGCCCCACCGGGGAGCTGTTTTTT.

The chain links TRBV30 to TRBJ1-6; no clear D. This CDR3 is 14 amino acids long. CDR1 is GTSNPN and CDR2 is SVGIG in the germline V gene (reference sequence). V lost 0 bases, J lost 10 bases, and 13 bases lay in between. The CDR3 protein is CAWSVLPGDSPLHF. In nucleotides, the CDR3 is TGTGCCTGGAGTGTACTCCCAGGTGACTCACCCCTCCACTTT.

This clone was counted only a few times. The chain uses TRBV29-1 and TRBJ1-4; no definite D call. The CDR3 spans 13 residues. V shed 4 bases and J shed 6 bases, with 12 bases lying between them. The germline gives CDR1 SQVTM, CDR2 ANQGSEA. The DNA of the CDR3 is TGCAGCGTTGTCCCCGACGGGGATGAAAAACTGTTTTTT. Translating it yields CSVVPDGDEKLFF.

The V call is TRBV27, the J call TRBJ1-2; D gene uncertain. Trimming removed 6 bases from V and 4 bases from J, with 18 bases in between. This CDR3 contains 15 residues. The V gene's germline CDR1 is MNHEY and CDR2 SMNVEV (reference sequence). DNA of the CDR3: TGTGCCAGCAGGTCTGTCTTCGAGGGCGTCTATGGCTACACCTTC. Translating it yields CASRSVFEGVYGYTF.

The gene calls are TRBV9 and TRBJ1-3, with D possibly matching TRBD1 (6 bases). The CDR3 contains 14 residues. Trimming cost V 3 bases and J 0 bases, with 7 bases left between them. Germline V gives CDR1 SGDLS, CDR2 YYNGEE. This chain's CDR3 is CASSADSSGNTIYF. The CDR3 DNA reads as TGTGCCAGCAGCGCGGACAGCTCTGGAAACACCATATATTTT.

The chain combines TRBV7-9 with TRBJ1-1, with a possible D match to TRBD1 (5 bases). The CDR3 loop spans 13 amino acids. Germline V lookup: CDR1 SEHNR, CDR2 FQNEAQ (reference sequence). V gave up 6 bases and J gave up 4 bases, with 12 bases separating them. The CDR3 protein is CASRDGQGTEAFF. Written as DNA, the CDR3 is TGTGCCAGCAGGGACGGTCAGGGCACTGAAGCTTTCTTT.

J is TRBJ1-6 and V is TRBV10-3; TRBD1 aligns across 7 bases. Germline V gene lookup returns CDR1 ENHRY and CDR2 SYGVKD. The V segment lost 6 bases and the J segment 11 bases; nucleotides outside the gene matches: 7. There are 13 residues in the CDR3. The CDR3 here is CAIREDREAPLHF. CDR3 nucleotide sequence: TGTGCCATCAGGGAAGACAGGGAGGCACCCCTCCACTTT.

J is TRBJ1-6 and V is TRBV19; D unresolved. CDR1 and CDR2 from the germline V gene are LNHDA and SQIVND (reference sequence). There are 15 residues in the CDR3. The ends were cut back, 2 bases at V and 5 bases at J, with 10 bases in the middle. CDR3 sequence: CASSISGSHNSPLHF. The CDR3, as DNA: TGTGCCAGTAGTATAAGCGGGTCGCATAATTCACCCCTCCACTTT.

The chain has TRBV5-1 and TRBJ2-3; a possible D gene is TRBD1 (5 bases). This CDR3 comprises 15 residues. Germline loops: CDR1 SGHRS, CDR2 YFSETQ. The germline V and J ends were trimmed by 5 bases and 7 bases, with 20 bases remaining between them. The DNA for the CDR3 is TGCGCCAGCAGTCGACTGGGGCATCTCGTAAATACGCAGTATTTT. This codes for CASSRLGHLVNTQYF.

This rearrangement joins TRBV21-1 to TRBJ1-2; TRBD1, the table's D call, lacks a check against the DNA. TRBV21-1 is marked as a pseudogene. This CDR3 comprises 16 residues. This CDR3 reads CASSKARKGPPDGYTF. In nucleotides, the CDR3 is TGTGCCAGCAGCAAAGCGAGAAAGGGGCCCCCCGATGGCTACACCTTC.

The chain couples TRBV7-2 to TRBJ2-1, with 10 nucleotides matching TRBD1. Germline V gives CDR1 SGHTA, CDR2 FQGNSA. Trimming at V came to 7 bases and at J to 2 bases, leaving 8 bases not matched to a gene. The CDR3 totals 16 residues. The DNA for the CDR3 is TGTGCCAGCACCAAAGGGGGGACAGGGGCCTACAATGAGCAGTTCTTC. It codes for CASTKGGTGAYNEQFF. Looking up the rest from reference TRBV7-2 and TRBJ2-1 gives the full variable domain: GAGVSQSPSNKVTEKGKDVELRCDPISGHTALYWYRQSLGQGLEFLIYFQGNSAPDKSGLPSDRFSAERTGGSVSTLTIQRTQQEDSAVYLCASTKGGTGAYNEQFFGPGTRLTVL.

CDR3 nucleotides: TGCGCCAGCAGCCAGTTCTCCAGGGGAAATCAGCCCCAGCATTTT. This sequence encodes CASSQFSRGNQPQHF. The chain recombines TRBV4-1 with TRBJ1-5, with D perhaps matching TRBD1 (6 bases). V shed 3 bases and J shed 4 bases, with 13 bases lying between them. This CDR3 has 15 residues. Germline CDR1 and CDR2: MGHRA and YSYEKL.

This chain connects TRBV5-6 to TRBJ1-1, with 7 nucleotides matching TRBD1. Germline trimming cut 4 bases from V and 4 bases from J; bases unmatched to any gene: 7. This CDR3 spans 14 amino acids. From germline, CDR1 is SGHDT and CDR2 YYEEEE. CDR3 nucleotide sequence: TGTGCCAGCAGCCCCTGGACAGGATCCACTGAAGCTTTCTTT. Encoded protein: CASSPWTGSTEAFF.

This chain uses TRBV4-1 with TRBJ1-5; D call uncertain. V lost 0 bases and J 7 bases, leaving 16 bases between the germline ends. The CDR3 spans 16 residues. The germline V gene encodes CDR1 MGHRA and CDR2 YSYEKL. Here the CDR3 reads CASSQDLERFGQPQHF. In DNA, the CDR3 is TGCGCCAGCAGCCAAGATCTCGAACGATTCGGGCAGCCCCAGCATTTT.

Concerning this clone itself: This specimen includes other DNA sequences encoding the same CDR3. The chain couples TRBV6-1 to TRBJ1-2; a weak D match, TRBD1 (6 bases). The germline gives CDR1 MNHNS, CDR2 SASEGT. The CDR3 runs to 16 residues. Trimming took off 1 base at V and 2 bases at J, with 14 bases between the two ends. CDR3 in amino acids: CASSEEQGLANYGYTF. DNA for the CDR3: TGTGCCAGCAGTGAAGAACAGGGTCTGGCCAACTATGGCTACACCTTC.

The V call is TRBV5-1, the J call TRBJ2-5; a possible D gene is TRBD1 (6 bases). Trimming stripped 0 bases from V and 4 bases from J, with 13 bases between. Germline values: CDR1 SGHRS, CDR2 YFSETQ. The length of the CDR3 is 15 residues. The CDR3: CASSLGLQGPETQYF. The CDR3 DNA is TGCGCCAGCAGCTTGGGACTACAGGGTCCAGAGACCCAGTACTTC.

The CDR3 sequence is CASSFTSGGAQETQYF. The CDR3 DNA reads TGTGCCAGTAGCTTCACTAGCGGGGGGGCCCAAGAGACCCAGTACTTC. The chain employs TRBV19 and TRBJ2-5; 13 bases fit TRBD2. The CDR3 contains 16 residues. Germline lookup yields CDR1 LNHDA and CDR2 SQIVND (reference sequence). V shed 6 bases and J 1 base; nucleotides not matched to a gene: 5.

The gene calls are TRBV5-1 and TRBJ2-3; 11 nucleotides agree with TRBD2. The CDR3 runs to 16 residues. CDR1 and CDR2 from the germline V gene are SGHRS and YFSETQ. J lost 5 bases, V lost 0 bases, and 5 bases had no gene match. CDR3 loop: CASSLVSGGAVDTQYF. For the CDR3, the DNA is TGCGCCAGCAGCTTGGTTAGCGGGGGGGCCGTAGATACGCAGTATTTT.

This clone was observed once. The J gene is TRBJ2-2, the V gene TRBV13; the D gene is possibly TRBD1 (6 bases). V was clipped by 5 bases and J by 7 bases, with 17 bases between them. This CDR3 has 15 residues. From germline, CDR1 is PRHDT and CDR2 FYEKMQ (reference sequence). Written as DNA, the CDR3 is TGTGCCAGCAGCCTCTCTTCAGGGGAAGACGGGGAGCTGTTTTTT. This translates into CASSLSSGEDGELFF.

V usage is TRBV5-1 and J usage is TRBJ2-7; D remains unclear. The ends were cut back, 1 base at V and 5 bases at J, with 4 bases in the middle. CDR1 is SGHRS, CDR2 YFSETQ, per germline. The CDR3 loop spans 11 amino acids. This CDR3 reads CASSLSDEQYF. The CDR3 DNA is TGCGCCAGCAGCTTGTCTGACGAGCAGTACTTC. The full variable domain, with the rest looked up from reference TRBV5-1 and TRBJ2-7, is KAGVTQTPRYLIKTRGQQVTLSCSPISGHRSVSWYQQTPGQGLQFLFEYFSETQRNKGNFPGRFSGRQFSNSRSEMNVSTLELGDSALYLCASSLSDEQYFGPGTRLTVT.

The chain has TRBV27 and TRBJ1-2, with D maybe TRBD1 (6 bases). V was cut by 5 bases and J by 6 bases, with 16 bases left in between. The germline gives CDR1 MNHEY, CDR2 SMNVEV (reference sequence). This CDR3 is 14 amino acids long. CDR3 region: CASSKTGQLNGYTF. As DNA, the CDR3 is TGTGCCAGCAGTAAAACGGGACAATTAAATGGCTACACCTTC.

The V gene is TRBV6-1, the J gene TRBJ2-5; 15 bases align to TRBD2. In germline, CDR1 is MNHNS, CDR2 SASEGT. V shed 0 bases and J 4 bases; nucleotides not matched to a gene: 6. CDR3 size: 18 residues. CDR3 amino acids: CASSEAIPGLAGGETQYF. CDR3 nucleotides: TGTGCCAGCAGTGAAGCGATACCGGGACTAGCGGGGGGAGAGACCCAGTACTTC.

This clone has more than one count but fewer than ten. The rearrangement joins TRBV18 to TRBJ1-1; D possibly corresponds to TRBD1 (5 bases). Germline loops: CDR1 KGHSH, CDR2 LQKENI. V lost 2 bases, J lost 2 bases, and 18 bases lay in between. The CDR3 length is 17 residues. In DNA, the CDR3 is TGTGCCAGCTCACCATTTCGAAACGGACAACCCAACACTGAAGCTTTCTTT. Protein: CASSPFRNGQPNTEAFF. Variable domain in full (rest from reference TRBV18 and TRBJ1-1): NAGVMQNPRHLVRRRGQEARLRCSPMKGHSHVYWYRQLPEEGLKFMVYLQKENIIDESGMPKERFSAEFPKEGPSILRIQQVVRGDSAAYFCASSPFRNGQPNTEAFFGQGTRLTVV.

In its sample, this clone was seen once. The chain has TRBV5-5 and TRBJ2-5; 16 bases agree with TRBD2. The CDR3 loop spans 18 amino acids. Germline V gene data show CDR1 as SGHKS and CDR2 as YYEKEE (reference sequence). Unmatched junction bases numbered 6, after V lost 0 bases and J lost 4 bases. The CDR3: CASSLDGTSGGASETQYF. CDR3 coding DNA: TGTGCCAGCAGCTTGGATGGGACTAGCGGGGGGGCTTCAGAGACCCAGTACTTC. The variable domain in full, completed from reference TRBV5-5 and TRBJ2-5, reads DAGVTQSPTHLIKTRGQQVTLRCSPISGHKSVSWYQQVLGQGPQFIFQYYEKEERGRGNFPDRFSARQFPNYSSELNVNALLLGDSALYLCASSLDGTSGGASETQYFGPGTRLLVL.

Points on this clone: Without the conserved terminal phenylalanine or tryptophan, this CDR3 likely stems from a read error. The CDR3 loop is CAISEGTGENNSPLHS. Here the CDR3 DNA reads TGTGCCATCAGTGAGGGGACGGGGGAGAATAATTCACCCCTCCACTCT. This chain joins TRBV10-3 and TRBJ1-6; D is possibly TRBD1 (5 bases). Germline CDR1 ENHRY, CDR2 SYGVKD. Trimming stripped 2 bases from V and 5 bases from J, with 13 bases between. The length of the CDR3 is 16 residues.

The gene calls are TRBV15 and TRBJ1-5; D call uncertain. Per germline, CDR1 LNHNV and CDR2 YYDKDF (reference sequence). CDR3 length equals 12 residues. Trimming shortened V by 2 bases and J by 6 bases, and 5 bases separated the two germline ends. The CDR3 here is CATSRRGQPQHF. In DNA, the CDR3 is TGTGCCACCAGCAGAAGAGGTCAGCCCCAGCATTTT. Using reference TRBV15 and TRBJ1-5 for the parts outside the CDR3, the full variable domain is DAMVIQNPRYQVTQFGKPVTLSCSQTLNHNVMYWYQQKSSQAPKLLFHYYDKDFNNEADTPDNFQSRRPNTSFCFLDIRSPGLGDTAMYLCATSRRGQPQHFGDGTRLSIL.